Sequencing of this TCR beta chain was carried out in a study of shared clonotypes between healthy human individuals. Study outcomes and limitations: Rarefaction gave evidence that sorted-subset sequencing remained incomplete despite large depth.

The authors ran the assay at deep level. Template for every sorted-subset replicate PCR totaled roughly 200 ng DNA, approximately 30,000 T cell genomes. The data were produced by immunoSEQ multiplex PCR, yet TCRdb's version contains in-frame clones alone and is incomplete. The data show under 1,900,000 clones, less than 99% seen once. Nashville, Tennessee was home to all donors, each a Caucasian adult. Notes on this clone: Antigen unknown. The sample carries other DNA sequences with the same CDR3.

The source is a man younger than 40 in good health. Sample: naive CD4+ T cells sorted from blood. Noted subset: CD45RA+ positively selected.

CDR3 bases: TGCGCCAGCACGTCCACAGATACGCAGTATTTT. Its translation: CASTSTDTQYF. The chain joins TRBV10-2 to TRBJ2-3; D uncertain. The V end was cut by 7 bases, the J end by 2 bases, with 4 bases between. The CDR3 has 11 residues. Germline loops: CDR1 WSHSY, CDR2 SAAADI.